Each of the 18 T cell receptor beta chains below was sequenced from the same sample in a study of cytomegalovirus exposure and HLA in healthy donors. PCR used 60 Vbeta primers and 13 Jbeta primers. TCRdb's table, derived via immunoSEQ multiplex PCR, lists solely in-frame clones and lacks some. The profile shows 150,000 to 200,000 clones, just over 70% of them singletons. Material for sequencing was PBMCs. The origin of the receptors is a human donor in good health.

The V gene is TRBV29-1, the J gene TRBJ2-1; no definite D call. Germline CDR1 and CDR2: SQVTM and ANQGSEA. V was cut by 8 bases and J by 4 bases, with 9 bases left in between. The CDR3 has 11 residues. CDR3 protein: CSSYDYNEQFF. The DNA for the CDR3 is TGCAGCTCCTACGATTACAATGAGCAGTTCTTC.

The chain combines TRBV28 with TRBJ2-1; TRBD2 matches 8 bases. This CDR3 has 16 amino acids. With V trimmed by 5 bases and J by 2 bases, 8 bases remained unmatched. The germline V gene has CDR1 MDHEN and CDR2 SYDVKM. The CDR3 bases are TGTGCCAGCAGTCCCCGTAGCGGGGCCCCCTACAATGAGCAGTTCTTC. Amino acid sequence: CASSPRSGAPYNEQFF.

This chain joins TRBV30 and TRBJ1-5; 7 bases line up with TRBD1. V was pared by 5 bases and J by 2 bases, with 6 bases of the junction left unmatched. The CDR3 is 14 amino acids. The germline gives CDR1 GTSNPN, CDR2 SVGIG (reference sequence). The CDR3 nucleotides are TGTGCCTGGGACCGGGACAGTGGCAATCAGCCCCAGCATTTT. Translation gives CAWDRDSGNQPQHF.

The chain is built from TRBV5-1 and TRBJ2-1; 9 bases align to TRBD1. CDR1 and CDR2 (germline): SGHRS, YFSETQ. With 2 bases clipped from V and 4 bases from J, the junction kept 13 bases outside the gene matches. This CDR3 has 18 residues. As DNA, the CDR3 is TGCGCCAGCAGCTTAGACACACCGGGACAGGGATTTTACAATGAGCAGTTCTTC. It codes for CASSLDTPGQGFYNEQFF.

The chain couples TRBV28 to TRBJ1-5; a weak D match, TRBD1 (5 bases). V was shortened by 11 bases and J by 2 bases, with 7 bases between the two germline ends. CDR1 is MDHEN and CDR2 is SYDVKM in the germline V gene. The CDR3 runs to 11 residues. The CDR3 reads CAGGGNQPQHF. CDR3 bases: TGTGCCGGAGGGGGCAATCAGCCCCAGCATTTT. The full variable domain, its missing parts supplied by reference TRBV28 and TRBJ1-5, is DVKVTQSSRYLVKRTGEKVFLECVQDMDHENMFWYRQDPGLGLRLIYFSYDVKMKEKGDIPEGYSVSREKKERFSLILESASTNQTSMYLCAGGGNQPQHFGDGTRLSIL.

As to this clone: At the DNA level, this CDR3 is encoded by other sequences in the same sample as well. This chain joins TRBV11-2 and TRBJ2-5, with D unclear. CDR1 and CDR2 (germline): SGHAT, FQNNGV. The CDR3 has 13 amino acids. The V and J ends lost 5 bases and 3 bases respectively, with 10 bases between them. CDR3: CASSRGEKETQYF. The CDR3 region has the DNA TGTGCCAGCAGCCGCGGCGAAAAAGAGACCCAGTACTTC.

The chain carries TRBV6-5 and TRBJ1-2; 7 positions match TRBD1. This CDR3 region has 13 residues. J was trimmed by 7 bases and V by 6 bases; bases with no gene match: 8. From germline, CDR1 is MNHEY and CDR2 SVGAGI. The CDR3 is CASRKGTASGYTF. The CDR3 DNA sequence: TGTGCCAGCAGGAAAGGGACAGCGTCTGGCTACACCTTC.

This clone was recorded once. This chain links TRBV11-2 with TRBJ2-4; D perhaps matches TRBD1 (5 bases). Germline V gene sequence: CDR1 SGHAT, CDR2 FQNNGV. CDR3 length: 15 residues. Deletions cut 5 bases from V and 0 bases from J, with 11 bases between. The CDR3 here is CASSPGRGAKNIQYF. The CDR3 coding sequence is TGTGCCAGCAGCCCAGGAAGGGGAGCCAAAAACATTCAGTACTTC.

The rearrangement links TRBV4-2 to TRBJ2-3; 12 nucleotides match TRBD2. This CDR3 comprises 14 residues. V shed 7 bases, J shed 5 bases, and the junction held 4 bases outside the gene matches. CDR1 is LGHNA and CDR2 is YNFKEQ in the germline V gene. The CDR3 reads CASKLAGGQDTQYF. The CDR3 region has the DNA TGTGCCAGCAAACTAGCGGGGGGCCAAGATACGCAGTATTTT.

This clone has only a few counts. The CDR3 nucleotides read TGTGCCAGCAGCACCTCAACAGGGGGCACAGATACGCAGTATTTT. Protein product: CASSTSTGGTDTQYF. The V and J genes are TRBV6-5 and TRBJ2-3; TRBD1 aligns across 7 bases. Trimming cost V 6 bases and J 1 base; bases outside gene matches: 7. Germline V gene sequence: CDR1 MNHEY, CDR2 SVGAGI. The CDR3 has 15 residues.

Comment on this clone: Other DNA variants within this sample encode the same CDR3. This chain's CDR3 is CASSESGGAETQYF. CDR3 coding DNA: TGTGCCAGCAGTGAATCAGGGGGCGCCGAGACCCAGTACTTC. The rearrangement joins TRBV6-4 to TRBJ2-5, with 8 bases that match TRBD1. CDR1 MRHNA and CDR2 SNTAGT come from the germline V gene. This CDR3 is 14 amino acids long. Losses at the gene ends were 3 bases for V and 5 bases for J; bases not matched to a gene: 5.

The chain employs TRBV5-1 and TRBJ2-7; TRBD1 is a possible D gene (6 bases). The CDR3 is 15 amino acids. Trimming cost V 2 bases and J 2 bases, with 14 bases left between them. Germline CDR1 and CDR2: SGHRS and YFSETQ. The CDR3 DNA sequence: TGCGCCAGCAGCTTAACCCTCCAGGGGACCTACGAGCAGTACTTC. Translation gives CASSLTLQGTYEQYF.

This sequence joins TRBV5-1 and TRBJ1-1, with TRBD1 matching 8 bases. V lost 3 bases and J lost 2; bases outside the gene matches: 6. CDR3 size: 15 residues. The germline gives CDR1 SGHRS, CDR2 YFSETQ. CDR3 sequence: CASSSGGTGNTEAFF. The CDR3, as DNA: TGCGCCAGCAGCTCCGGAGGGACAGGAAACACTGAAGCTTTCTTT.

The sample holds a few counts of this clone. V and J are TRBV29-1 and TRBJ1-4; TRBD1 aligns across 8 bases. The CDR3 consists of 15 residues. V shed 6 bases, J shed 0 bases, and the junction held 6 bases outside the gene matches. CDR1 is SQVTM and CDR2 is ANQGSEA in the germline V gene. CDR3 in amino acids: CSVQDRGTTNEKLFF. The CDR3 DNA sequence: TGCAGCGTCCAAGACAGGGGTACAACTAATGAAAAACTGTTTTTT.

The V and J genes are TRBV4-1 and TRBJ2-1, with D possibly matching TRBD1 (5 bases). V lost 7 bases, J lost 5 bases, and 12 bases lay in between. Germline values: CDR1 MGHRA, CDR2 YSYEKL. The CDR3 length is 13 residues. The chain's CDR3 is CASNGARNNEQFF. The CDR3 DNA reads as TGCGCCAGCAATGGGGCCCGTAACAATGAGCAGTTCTTC.

This chain uses TRBV19 with TRBJ2-7; D perhaps matches TRBD1 (6 bases). The CDR3 sequence is 14 residues long. V lost 4 bases, J lost 0 bases, and 10 bases lay in between. Germline assignment: CDR1 LNHDA and CDR2 SQIVND (reference sequence). This CDR3 reads CASSRAGDSYEQYF. The DNA for the CDR3 is TGTGCCAGTAGTAGGGCAGGGGACTCCTACGAGCAGTACTTC.

This rearrangement joins TRBV4-1 to TRBJ2-7; TRBD1 aligns across 9 bases. This CDR3 region has 15 residues. The germline V gene encodes CDR1 MGHRA and CDR2 YSYEKL. With 6 bases clipped from V and 3 bases from J, the junction kept 9 bases outside the gene matches. CDR3 coding DNA: TGCGCCAGCAGTTTGACCGGGACAGGGTTCTACGAGCAGTACTTC. Its translation: CASSLTGTGFYEQYF.

This chain links TRBV9 with TRBJ2-1, with D hard to call. With 9 bases removed from V and 6 bases from J, the gap between germline ends came to 19 bases. The CDR3 extends over 14 amino acids. Germline V CDR1 and CDR2: SGDLS, YYNGEE. In nucleotides, the CDR3 is TGTGCCACCCAGCAGGCCGCAATTTTCAATGAGCAGTTCTTC. Translating gives CATQQAAIFNEQFF.